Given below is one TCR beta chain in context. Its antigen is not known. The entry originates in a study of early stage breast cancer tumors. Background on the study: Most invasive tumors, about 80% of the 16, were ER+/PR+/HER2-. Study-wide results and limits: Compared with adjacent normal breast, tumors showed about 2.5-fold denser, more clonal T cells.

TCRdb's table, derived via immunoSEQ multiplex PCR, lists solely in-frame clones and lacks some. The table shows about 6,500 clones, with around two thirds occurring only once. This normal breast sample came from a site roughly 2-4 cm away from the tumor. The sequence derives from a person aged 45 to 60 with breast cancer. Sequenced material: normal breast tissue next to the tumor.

The CDR3: CASSLDPTGQGNNEQFF. The CDR3 DNA reads as TGTGCCAGCAGCTTAGATCCTACGGGACAGGGTAACAATGAGCAGTTCTTC. V is TRBV7-9 and J is TRBJ2-1; 9 bases are a match to TRBD1. CDR1 SEHNR and CDR2 FQNEAQ come from the germline V gene (reference sequence). The CDR3 loop spans 17 amino acids. The ends lost 1 base at V and 5 bases at J; junction bases unmatched: 9.